The rows below give T cell receptor beta chains drawn from one sample of a study of vaccination effects on CD4 cells after COVID-19. The antigens of these receptors remain unknown. Profiled with immunoSEQ multiplex PCR; TCRdb holds only in-frame clones, not every one. Of about 24,000 clones in the sample, roughly 80% were seen once. The sequences come from CD4+ T cells from PBMCs cultured with HCoV-NL63 spike peptides, collected after COVID-19 vaccination. These receptors originate from a human donor who received a COVID-19 vaccine. Both conserved end residues are part of each CDR3. The order of the fields is J gene, V gene, clone size, D gene, CDR3 protein, CDR3 DNA. The D gene is left open where the match is weak. Not every row has a clone size; where given, it reads once, few, many or a size class.

TRBJ2-7 | TRBV3-1/TRBV3-2 | NA | TRBD2 | CASSQRAGVHEQYF | TGTGCCAGCAGCCAAAGAGCGGGAGTCCACGAGCAGTACTTC
TRBJ2-7 | TRBV5-1 | NA | TRBD1 | CASSLGTGDSYEQYF | TGCGCCAGCAGCTTGGGGACAGGGGACTCCTACGAGCAGTACTTC
TRBJ1-1 | TRBV6-2/TRBV6-3 | NA | NA | CASSYPPGAGNTEAFF | TGTGCCAGCAGTTACCCTCCCGGGGCTGGGAACACTGAAGCTTTCTTT
TRBJ1-2 | TRBV2 | NA | TRBD1 | CASSEKGLRQGGIYGYTF | TGTGCCAGCAGTGAAAAGGGCCTACGACAGGGGGGAATCTATGGCTACACCTTC
TRBJ2-7 | TRBV11-1 | NA | NA | CASSQRDYYEQYF | TGTGCCAGCAGCCAACGTGACTACTACGAGCAGTACTTC
TRBJ1-2 | TRBV6-5 | NA | NA | CASSPSSTYGYTF | TGTGCCAGCAGTCCCTCCAGTACCTATGGCTACACCTTC
TRBJ2-2 | TRBV28 | NA | NA | CASSSPRTGELFF | TGTGCCAGCAGTTCCCCTAGAACCGGGGAGCTGTTTTTT
TRBJ2-7 | TRBV3-1/TRBV3-2 | NA | TRBD1 | CASSPGTGGSYEQYF | TGTGCCAGCAGTCCCGGGACAGGGGGATCCTACGAGCAGTACTTC
TRBJ1-1 | TRBV28 | NA | TRBD1 | CASTTNTQGVRAFF | TGTGCCAGCACGACTAACACACAGGGGGTTCGGGCTTTCTTT
TRBJ2-5 | TRBV18 | NA | NA | CASSPPVGTQYF | TGTGCCAGCTCACCACCGGTGGGGACCCAGTACTTC
TRBJ2-3 | TRBV11-2 | NA | NA | CASSLDEAVSRQYF | TGTGCCAGCAGCTTAGATGAAGCGGTATCCAGGCAGTATTTT
TRBJ2-7 | TRBV3-1/TRBV3-2 | NA | TRBD2 | CASSQDYLAVYEQYF | TGTGCCAGCAGCCAAGATTACCTAGCGGTCTACGAGCAGTACTTC
TRBJ2-7 | TRBV28 | medium-sized | NA | CASSPSSYEQYF | TGTGCCAGCAGCCCTAGCTCCTACGAGCAGTACTTC
TRBJ1-1 | TRBV5-1 | NA | TRBD1 | CASSVAQGAGNTEAFF | TGCGCCAGCAGCGTGGCCCAGGGGGCGGGGAACACTGAAGCTTTCTTT
TRBJ1-1 | TRBV25-1 | NA | NA | CASRGDRENTEAFF | TGTGCCAGCAGGGGGGACCGGGAGAACACTGAAGCTTTCTTT
TRBJ1-3 | TRBV9 | NA | NA | CASSVDASTRSGNTIYF | TGTGCCAGCAGCGTAGATGCCAGCACGCGCTCTGGAAACACCATATATTTT
TRBJ2-4 | TRBV21-1 | once | NA | CASSKARSGGKNIQYF | TGTGCCAGCAGCAAAGCGCGTAGCGGGGGGAAAAACATTCAGTACTTC
TRBJ2-1 | TRBV5-1 | NA | TRBD2 | CASSLGATGTSNNEQFF | TGCGCCAGCAGCTTGGGTGCCACCGGGACTAGTAACAATGAGCAGTTCTTC
TRBJ2-7 | TRBV5-1 | NA | TRBD2 | CASSHLRTSGTPYEQYF | TGCGCCAGCAGCCACCTCAGGACTAGCGGTACACCATACGAGCAGTACTTC
TRBJ1-5 | TRBV6-2/TRBV6-3 | few | NA | CASSSTANQPQHF | TGTGCCAGCAGTTCGACAGCTAATCAGCCCCAGCATTTT
TRBJ2-3 | TRBV5-1 | NA | TRBD2 | CASSSSGSGDTQYF | TGCGCCAGCAGCTCTAGCGGGAGTGGTGATACGCAGTATTTT
TRBJ2-7 | TRBV6-5 | NA | TRBD1 | CASRNFRDRVYEQYF | TGTGCCAGCAGAAACTTCCGGGACAGGGTCTACGAGCAGTACTTC
TRBJ2-7 | TRBV30 | NA | NA | CAWSPGGPYEQYF | TGTGCCTGGAGTCCCGGGGGCCCCTACGAGCAGTACTTC
TRBJ1-1 | TRBV3-1/TRBV3-2 | NA | NA | CASSPTGTLNTEAFF | TGTGCCAGCAGCCCGACCGGGACATTGAACACTGAAGCTTTCTTT
TRBJ1-2 | TRBV2 | NA | NA | CAIPPRYGYTF | TGTGCCATCCCCCCGCGGTATGGCTACACCTTC
TRBJ1-1 | TRBV2 | NA | TRBD1 | CASSARDRGGTEAFF | TGTGCCAGCAGTGCCCGGGACAGGGGAGGCACTGAAGCTTTCTTT
TRBJ2-3 | TRBV27 | few | NA | CASSLGGVTDTQYF | TGTGCCAGCAGTTTAGGCGGGGTAACAGATACGCAGTATTTT
TRBJ2-7 | TRBV10-3 | NA | NA | CAISAQGGAYEQYF | TGTGCCATCAGTGCCCAGGGGGGGGCCTACGAGCAGTACTTC